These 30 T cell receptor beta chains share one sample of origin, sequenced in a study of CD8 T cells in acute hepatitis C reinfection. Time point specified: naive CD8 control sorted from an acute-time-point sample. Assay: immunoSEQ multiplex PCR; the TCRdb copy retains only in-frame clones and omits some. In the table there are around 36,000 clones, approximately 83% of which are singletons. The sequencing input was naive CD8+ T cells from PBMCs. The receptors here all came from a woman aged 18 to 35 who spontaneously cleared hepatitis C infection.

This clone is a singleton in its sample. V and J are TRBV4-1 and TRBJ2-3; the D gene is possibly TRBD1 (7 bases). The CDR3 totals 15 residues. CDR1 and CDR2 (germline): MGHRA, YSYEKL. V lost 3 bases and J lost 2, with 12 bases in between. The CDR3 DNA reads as TGCGCCAGCAGCCAGCAGGGGGGAGACACAGATACGCAGTATTTT. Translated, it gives CASSQQGGDTDTQYF.

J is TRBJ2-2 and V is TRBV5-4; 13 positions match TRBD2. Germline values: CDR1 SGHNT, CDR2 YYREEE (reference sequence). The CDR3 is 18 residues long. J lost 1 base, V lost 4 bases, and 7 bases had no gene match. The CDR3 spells CASSLPRLAGGNTGELFF. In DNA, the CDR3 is TGTGCCAGCAGCCTGCCCAGACTAGCGGGAGGGAACACCGGGGAGCTGTTTTTT.

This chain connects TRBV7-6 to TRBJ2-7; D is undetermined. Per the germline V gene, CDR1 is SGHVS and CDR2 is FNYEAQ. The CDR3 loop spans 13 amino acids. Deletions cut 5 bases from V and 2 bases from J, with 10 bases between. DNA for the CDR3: TGTGCCAGCAGCCCCGCCAGTGCCTACGAGCAGTACTTC. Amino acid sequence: CASSPASAYEQYF.

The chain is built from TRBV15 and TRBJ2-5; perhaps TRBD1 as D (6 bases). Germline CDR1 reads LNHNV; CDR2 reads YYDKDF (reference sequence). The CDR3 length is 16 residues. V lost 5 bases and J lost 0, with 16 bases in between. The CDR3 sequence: CATSLPGWTDQETQYF. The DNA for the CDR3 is TGTGCCACCAGCCTCCCCGGTTGGACAGACCAAGAGACCCAGTACTTC.

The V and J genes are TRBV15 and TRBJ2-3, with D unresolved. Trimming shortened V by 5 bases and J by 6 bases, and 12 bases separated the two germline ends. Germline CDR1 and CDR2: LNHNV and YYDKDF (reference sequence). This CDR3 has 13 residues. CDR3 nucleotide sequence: TGTGCCACCAGCGGTTCGGTGATTGATACGCAGTATTTT. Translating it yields CATSGSVIDTQYF.

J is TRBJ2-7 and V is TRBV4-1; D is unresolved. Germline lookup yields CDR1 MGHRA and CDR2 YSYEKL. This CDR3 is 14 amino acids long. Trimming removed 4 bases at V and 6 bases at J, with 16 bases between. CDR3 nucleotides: TGCGCCAGCAGCCGCCAACCTGGTATCGGCGAGCAGTACTTC. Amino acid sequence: CASSRQPGIGEQYF.

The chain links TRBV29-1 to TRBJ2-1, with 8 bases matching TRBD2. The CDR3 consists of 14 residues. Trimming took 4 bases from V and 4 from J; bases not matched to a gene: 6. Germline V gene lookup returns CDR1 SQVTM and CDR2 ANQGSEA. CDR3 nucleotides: TGCAGCGTTGTTCACGGGAGGGGTTACAATGAGCAGTTCTTC. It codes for CSVVHGRGYNEQFF.

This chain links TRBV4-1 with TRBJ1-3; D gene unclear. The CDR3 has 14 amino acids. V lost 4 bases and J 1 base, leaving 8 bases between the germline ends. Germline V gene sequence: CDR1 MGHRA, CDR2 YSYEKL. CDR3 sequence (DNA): TGCGCCAGCAGCCCCATGGGATCTGGAAACACCATATATTTT. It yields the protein CASSPMGSGNTIYF.

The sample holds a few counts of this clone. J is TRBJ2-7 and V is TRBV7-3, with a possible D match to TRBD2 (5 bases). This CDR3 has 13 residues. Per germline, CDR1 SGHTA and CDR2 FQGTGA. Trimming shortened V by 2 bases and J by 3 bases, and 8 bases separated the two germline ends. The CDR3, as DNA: TGTGCCAGCAGCTTATGGGCGGGCTACGAGCAGTACTTC. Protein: CASSLWAGYEQYF.

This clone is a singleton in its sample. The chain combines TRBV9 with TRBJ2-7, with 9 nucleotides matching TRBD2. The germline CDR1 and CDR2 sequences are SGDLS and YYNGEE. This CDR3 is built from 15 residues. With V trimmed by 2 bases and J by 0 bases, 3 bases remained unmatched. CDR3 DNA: TGTGCCAGCAGCGTTAGTAGCGGGAGCTCCTACGAGCAGTACTTC. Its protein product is CASSVSSGSSYEQYF. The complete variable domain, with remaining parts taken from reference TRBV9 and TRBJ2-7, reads DSGVTQTPKHLITATGQRVTLRCSPRSGDLSVYWYQQSLDQGLQFLIQYYNGEERAKGNILERFSAQQFPDLHSELNLSSLELGDSALYFCASSVSSGSSYEQYFGPGTRLTVT.

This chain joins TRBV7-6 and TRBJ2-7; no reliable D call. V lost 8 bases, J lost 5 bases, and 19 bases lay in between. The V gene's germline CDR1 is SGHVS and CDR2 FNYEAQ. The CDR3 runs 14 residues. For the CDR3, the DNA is TGTGCCAGCCCTATCTCGGACCGTCCTAACGAGCAGTACTTC. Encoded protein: CASPISDRPNEQYF. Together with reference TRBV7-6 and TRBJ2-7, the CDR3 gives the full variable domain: GAGVSQSPRYKVTKRGQDVALRCDPISGHVSLYWYRQALGQGPEFLTYFNYEAQQDKSGLPNDRFSAERPEGSISTLTIQRTEQRDSAMYRCASPISDRPNEQYFGPGTRLTVT.

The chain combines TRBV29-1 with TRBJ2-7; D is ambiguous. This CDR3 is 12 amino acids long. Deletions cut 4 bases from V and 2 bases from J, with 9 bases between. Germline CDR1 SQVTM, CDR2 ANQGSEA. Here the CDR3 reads CSVVGQTYEQYF. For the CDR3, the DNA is TGCAGCGTTGTAGGCCAGACCTACGAGCAGTACTTC.

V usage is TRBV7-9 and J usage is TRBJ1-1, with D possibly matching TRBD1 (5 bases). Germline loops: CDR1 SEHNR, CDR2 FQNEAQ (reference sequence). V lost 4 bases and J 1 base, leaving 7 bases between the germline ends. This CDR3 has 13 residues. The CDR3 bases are TGTGCCAGCAGCTCAAGGGGGAACACTGAAGCTTTCTTT. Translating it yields CASSSRGNTEAFF.

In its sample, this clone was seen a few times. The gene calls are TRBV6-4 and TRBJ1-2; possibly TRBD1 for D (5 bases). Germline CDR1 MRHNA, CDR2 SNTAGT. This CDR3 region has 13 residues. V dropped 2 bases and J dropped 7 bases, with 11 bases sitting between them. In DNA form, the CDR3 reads TGTGCCAGCAGTGACGGGGCAGGGCTTGGCTACACCTTC. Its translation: CASSDGAGLGYTF.

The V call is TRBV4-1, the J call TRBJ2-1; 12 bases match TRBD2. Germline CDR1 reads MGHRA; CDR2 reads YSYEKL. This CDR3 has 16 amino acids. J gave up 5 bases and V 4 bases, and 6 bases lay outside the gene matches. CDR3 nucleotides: TGCGCCAGCAGCCCCTGGCTAGCGGGAGGGGACAATGAGCAGTTCTTC. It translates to CASSPWLAGGDNEQFF.

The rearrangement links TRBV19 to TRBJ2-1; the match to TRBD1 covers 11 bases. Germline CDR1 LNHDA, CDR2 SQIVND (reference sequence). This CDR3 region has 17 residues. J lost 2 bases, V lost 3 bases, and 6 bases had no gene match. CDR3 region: CASSMWPGQGAYNEQFF. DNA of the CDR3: TGTGCCAGTAGTATGTGGCCGGGACAGGGGGCCTACAATGAGCAGTTCTTC.

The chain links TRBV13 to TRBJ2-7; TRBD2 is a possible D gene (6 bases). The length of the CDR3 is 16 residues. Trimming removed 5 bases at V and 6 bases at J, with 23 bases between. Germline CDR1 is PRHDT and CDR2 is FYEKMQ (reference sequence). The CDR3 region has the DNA TGTGCCAGCAGCGATATAGCGGAGTCCGCCAGGAGCGAGCAGTACTTC. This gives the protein CASSDIAESARSEQYF.

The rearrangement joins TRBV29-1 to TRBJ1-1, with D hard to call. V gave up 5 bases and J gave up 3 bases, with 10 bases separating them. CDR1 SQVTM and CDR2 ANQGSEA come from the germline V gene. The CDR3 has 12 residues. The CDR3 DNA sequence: TGCAGCGTTCCCCCCACCGACACTGAAGCTTTCTTT. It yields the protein CSVPPTDTEAFF.

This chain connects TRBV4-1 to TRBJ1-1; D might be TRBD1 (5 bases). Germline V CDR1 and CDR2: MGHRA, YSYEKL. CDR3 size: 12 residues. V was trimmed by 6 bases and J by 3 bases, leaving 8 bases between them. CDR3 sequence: CASSGADTEAFF. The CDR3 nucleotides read TGCGCCAGCAGTGGGGCGGACACTGAAGCTTTCTTT.

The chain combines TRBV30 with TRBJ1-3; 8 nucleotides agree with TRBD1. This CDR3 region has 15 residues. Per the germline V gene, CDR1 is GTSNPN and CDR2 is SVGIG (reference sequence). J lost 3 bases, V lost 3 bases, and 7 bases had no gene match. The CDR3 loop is CAWSLTGGSGNTIYF. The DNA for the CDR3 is TGTGCCTGGAGCCTCACAGGGGGAAGTGGAAACACCATATATTTT.

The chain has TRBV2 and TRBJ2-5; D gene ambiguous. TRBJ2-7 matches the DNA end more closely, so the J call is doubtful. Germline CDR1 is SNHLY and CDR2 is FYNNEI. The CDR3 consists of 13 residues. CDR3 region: CASRPPRSYEQYF. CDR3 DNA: TGTGCCAGCAGACCACCCCGGAGCTACGAGCAGTACTTC.

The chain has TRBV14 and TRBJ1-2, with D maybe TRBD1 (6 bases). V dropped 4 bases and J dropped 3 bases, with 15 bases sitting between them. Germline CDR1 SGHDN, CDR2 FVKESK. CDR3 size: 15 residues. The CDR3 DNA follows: TGTGCCAGCAGCCCCCGGGACACAGCATACTATGGCTACACCTTC. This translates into CASSPRDTAYYGYTF.

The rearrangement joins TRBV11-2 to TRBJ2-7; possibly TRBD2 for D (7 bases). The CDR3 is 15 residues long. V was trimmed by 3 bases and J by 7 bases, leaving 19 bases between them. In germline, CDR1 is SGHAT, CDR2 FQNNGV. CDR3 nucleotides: TGTGCCAGCAGCTTCGGGCGGGAGCTTAGGGGGGAGCAGTACTTC. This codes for CASSFGRELRGEQYF.

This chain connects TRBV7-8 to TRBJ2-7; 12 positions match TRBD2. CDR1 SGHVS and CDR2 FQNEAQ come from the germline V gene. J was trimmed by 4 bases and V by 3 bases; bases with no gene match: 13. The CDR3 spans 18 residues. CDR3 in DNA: TGTGCCAGCAGCTTCCGCGTGGAAGAGACTAGCGGGAGATACGAGCAGTACTTC. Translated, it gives CASSFRVEETSGRYEQYF. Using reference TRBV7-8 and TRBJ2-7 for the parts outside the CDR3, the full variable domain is GAGVSQSPRYKVAKRGQDVALRCDPISGHVSLFWYQQALGQGPEFLTYFQNEAQLDKSGLPSDRFFAERPEGSVSTLKIQRTQQEDSAVYLCASSFRVEETSGRYEQYFGPGTRLTVT.

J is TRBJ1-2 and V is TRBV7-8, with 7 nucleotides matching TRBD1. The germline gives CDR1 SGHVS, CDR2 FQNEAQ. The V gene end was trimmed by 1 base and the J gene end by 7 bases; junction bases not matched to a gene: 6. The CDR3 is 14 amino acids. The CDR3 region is CASSLDLAGGGYTF. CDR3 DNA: TGTGCCAGCAGCTTAGATTTGGCAGGGGGTGGCTACACCTTC.

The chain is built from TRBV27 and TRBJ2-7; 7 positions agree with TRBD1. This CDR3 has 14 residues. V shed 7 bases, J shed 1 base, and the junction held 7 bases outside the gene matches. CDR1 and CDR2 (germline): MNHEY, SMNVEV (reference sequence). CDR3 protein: CASKTRDRSYEQYF. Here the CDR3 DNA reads TGTGCCAGCAAGACCCGGGACAGATCCTACGAGCAGTACTTC.

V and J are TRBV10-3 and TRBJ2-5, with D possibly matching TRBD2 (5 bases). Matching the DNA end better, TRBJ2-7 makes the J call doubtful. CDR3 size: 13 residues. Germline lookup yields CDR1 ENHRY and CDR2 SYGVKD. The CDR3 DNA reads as TGTGCCATCCGGACTTTAATTGGCAGCGAGCAGTACTTC. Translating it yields CAIRTLIGSEQYF.

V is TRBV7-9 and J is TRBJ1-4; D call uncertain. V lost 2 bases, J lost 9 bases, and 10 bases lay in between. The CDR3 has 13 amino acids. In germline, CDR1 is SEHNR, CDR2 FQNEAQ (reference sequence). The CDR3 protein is CASSLLEGQKLFF. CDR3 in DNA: TGTGCCAGCAGCTTATTGGAGGGCCAAAAACTGTTTTTT.

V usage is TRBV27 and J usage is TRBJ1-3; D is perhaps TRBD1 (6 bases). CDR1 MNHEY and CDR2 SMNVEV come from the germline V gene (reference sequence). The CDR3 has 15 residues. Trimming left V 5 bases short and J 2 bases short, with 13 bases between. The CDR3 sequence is CASSATGNAGNTIYF. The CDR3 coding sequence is TGTGCCAGCAGTGCTACAGGGAATGCTGGAAACACCATATATTTT.

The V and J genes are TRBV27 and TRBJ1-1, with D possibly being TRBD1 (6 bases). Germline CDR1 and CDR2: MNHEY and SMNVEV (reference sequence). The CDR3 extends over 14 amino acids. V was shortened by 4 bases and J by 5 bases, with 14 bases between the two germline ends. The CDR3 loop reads CASSSNRVWTEAFF. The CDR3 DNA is TGTGCCAGCAGTTCTAACAGGGTATGGACTGAAGCTTTCTTT.